This TCR beta chain was sequenced in a study of beta chain features in type 1 diabetes. Whole-study findings and limits: Among patients with Type 1 diabetes, TCRB CDR3s were moderately but significantly shorter in every one of the four CD4+ subsets.

Stem cell-like memory, regulatory, central memory and naive CD4+ cells were sorted via CD45RO/CCR7/CD25/CD127/CD95/CD27. Purities over 98% were achieved in all sorted populations. Sequencing targeted expressed TCRB transcripts, as all isolated RNA had been reverse transcribed. For naive, central memory and regulatory T cell samples, reads averaged about 3.7 million. TCRdb's table, derived via immunoSEQ multiplex PCR, lists solely in-frame clones and lacks some. The table shows 500,000 to 800,000 clones, with around 12% occurring only once. Trimming cost V 2 bases and J 6 bases; bases outside gene matches: 9. Germline assignment: CDR1 SGHTA and CDR2 FQGNSA. CDR3 length: 16 residues. As regards this clone: The antigen remains undetermined.

The V call is TRBV7-2, the J call TRBJ2-4; TRBD1 matches at 8 bases. The sequencing sample was made of naive CD4+ T cells from blood. This sequence originates from a man aged 25 to 45 with type 1 diabetes. The CDR3 loop reads CASSLLQTGASNIQYF. In DNA, the CDR3 is TGTGCCAGCAGCTTACTTCAGACAGGGGCGTCAAACATTCAGTACTTC.